Below, 22 T cell receptor beta chains from the same sample are listed, as sequenced in a study of shared clonotypes between healthy human individuals. Only CD45RO-negative cells positively selected for CCR7 counted as naive CD8 cells, so terminally differentiated effector memory CD45RA+ cells were excluded. Using immunoSEQ multiplex PCR, the repertoire was profiled, and TCRdb retains in-frame clones only, with some absent. The sample includes more than 2 million clones, just under 95% of them seen just once. Sequenced: naive CD8+ T cells from PBMCs. Every receptor here comes from a man between 18 and 35 years old in good health. Some clones in this sample may be carry-over from other donors' samples.

V usage is TRBV7-3 and J usage is TRBJ1-5; D is uncertain. The CDR3 has 13 residues. Trimming removed 0 bases from V and 7 bases from J, with 7 bases in between. CDR1 SGHTA and CDR2 FQGTGA come from the germline V gene. CDR3 DNA sequence: TGTGCCAGCAGCTTAACGGAGGAGCAGCCCCAGCATTTT. Encoded protein: CASSLTEEQPQHF.

This rearrangement joins TRBV4-2 to TRBJ2-1; D could derive from TRBD1 or TRBD2 (5 bases each). The CDR3 contains 17 residues. V shed 1 base and J shed 0 bases, with 13 bases lying between them. Germline V gene lookup returns CDR1 LGHNA and CDR2 YNFKEQ. The CDR3 nucleotides read TGTGCCAGCAGCCAAGTGTTTCCGGGGCCCTCCTACAATGAGCAGTTCTTC. Amino acid sequence: CASSQVFPGPSYNEQFF.

This clone appeared a few times. The V gene is TRBV11-2, the J gene TRBJ1-1, with no clear D. This CDR3 contains 14 residues. With 1 base removed from V and 0 bases from J, the gap between germline ends came to 6 bases. The germline gives CDR1 SGHAT, CDR2 FQNNGV. CDR3 sequence: CASSLVAMNTEAFF. Written as DNA, the CDR3 is TGTGCCAGCAGCTTAGTGGCCATGAACACTGAAGCTTTCTTT.

This rearrangement joins TRBV27 to TRBJ1-5; no clear D gene. The CDR3 contains 15 residues. Germline values: CDR1 MNHEY, CDR2 SMNVEV (reference sequence). The V gene lost 1 base and the J gene lost 2 bases, with 9 bases spanning the gap. The CDR3 region is CASSLFPGGNQPQHF. The CDR3 nucleotides read TGTGCCAGCAGTTTATTTCCGGGAGGCAATCAGCCCCAGCATTTT.

Turning to this clone: Other DNA sequences from this sample encode an identical CDR3 as well. The rearrangement links TRBV28 to TRBJ2-1; D ambiguous. The length of the CDR3 is 13 residues. The V gene's germline CDR1 is MDHEN and CDR2 SYDVKM. Trimming took 2 bases from V and 4 from J, leaving 6 bases between them. The CDR3 nucleotides read TGTGCCAGCAGTTTAGGTCTTTACAATGAGCAGTTCTTC. It encodes CASSLGLYNEQFF.

The chain is built from TRBV4-1 and TRBJ2-2; 7 positions match TRBD2. CDR1 and CDR2 (germline): MGHRA, YSYEKL. Losses at the gene ends were 2 bases for V and 4 bases for J; bases not matched to a gene: 7. This CDR3 region has 16 residues. The CDR3 spells CASSQYSGRPTGELFF. CDR3 coding DNA: TGCGCCAGCAGCCAATATTCCGGGAGGCCCACCGGGGAGCTGTTTTTT.

A single count supports this clone. This chain connects TRBV19 to TRBJ2-7; 7 nucleotides agree with TRBD1. Germline V gene data show CDR1 as LNHDA and CDR2 as SQIVND (reference sequence). This CDR3 has 14 residues. J lost 2 bases, V lost 5 bases, and 6 bases had no gene match. The CDR3 loop is CASSPGQLTYEQYF. Here the CDR3 DNA reads TGTGCCAGTAGTCCGGGACAGCTAACCTACGAGCAGTACTTC.

The V and J genes are TRBV5-1 and TRBJ2-3; D is ambiguous. With 3 bases removed from V and 6 bases from J, the gap between germline ends came to 8 bases. The CDR3 covers 12 residues. The germline gives CDR1 SGHRS, CDR2 YFSETQ. Here the CDR3 reads CASSSARDTQYF. CDR3 bases: TGCGCCAGCAGCTCCGCGCGCGATACGCAGTATTTT.

This chain connects TRBV28 to TRBJ2-1; perhaps TRBD2 as D (5 bases). Trimming cost V 5 bases and J 0 bases, with 17 bases left between them. Germline assignment: CDR1 MDHEN and CDR2 SYDVKM. The CDR3 is 17 residues long. The CDR3, as DNA: TGTGCCAGCAGTCTAGGCCCCATAGGGAGCTCCTACAATGAGCAGTTCTTC. This gives the protein CASSLGPIGSSYNEQFF.

Turning to this clone: The same CDR3 arises from other DNA sequences in this sample as well. The rearrangement joins TRBV11-2 to TRBJ2-7; tentative D call: TRBD2 (6 bases). The length of the CDR3 is 13 residues. The V end lost 5 bases, the J end lost 3 bases, and 11 bases lay between the germline ends. Germline lookup yields CDR1 SGHAT and CDR2 FQNNGV. The CDR3 protein is CASSLQTSYEQYF. CDR3 sequence (DNA): TGTGCCAGCAGCCTCCAGACTAGCTACGAGCAGTACTTC.

The chain employs TRBV7-9 and TRBJ2-3; 10 positions agree with TRBD1. Trimming cost V 5 bases and J 2 bases; bases outside gene matches: 10. Germline lookup yields CDR1 SEHNR and CDR2 FQNEAQ (reference sequence). This CDR3 has 17 amino acids. The CDR3 DNA reads TGTGCCAGCAGCCTACGGGACAGGGGAACGAACACAGATACGCAGTATTTT. The encoded protein is CASSLRDRGTNTDTQYF.

This clone showed up just once. The gene calls are TRBV28 and TRBJ2-5, with a tentative D call TRBD2 (5 bases). Trimming stripped 4 bases from V and 6 bases from J, with 15 bases between. The CDR3 is 14 residues long. Germline CDR1 and CDR2: MDHEN and SYDVKM. In DNA, the CDR3 is TGTGCCAGCAGTTCCCGGGATTCCAGACAGACCCAGTACTTC. Translation: CASSSRDSRQTQYF.

The gene calls are TRBV18 and TRBJ1-4; 9 bases fit TRBD1. V lost 3 bases and J lost 2; bases outside the gene matches: 7. The length of the CDR3 is 17 residues. The germline V gene encodes CDR1 KGHSH and CDR2 LQKENI. The DNA of the CDR3 is TGTGCCAGCTCACCGCGGGACAGGGTCCTCACTAATGAAAAACTGTTTTTT. It specifies CASSPRDRVLTNEKLFF.

V and J are TRBV19 and TRBJ2-1; TRBD2 aligns across 9 bases. Looked up from germline, CDR1 is LNHDA and CDR2 is SQIVND (reference sequence). CDR3 length: 15 amino acids. V lost 4 bases and J lost 2; bases outside the gene matches: 3. CDR3 amino acids: CASSRGGRAYNEQFF. DNA of the CDR3: TGTGCCAGTAGTAGGGGCGGGAGGGCCTACAATGAGCAGTTCTTC.

The V and J genes are TRBV28 and TRBJ2-7, with no clear D. This CDR3 contains 18 residues. The V end was cut by 3 bases, the J end by 0 bases, with 21 bases between. Per germline, CDR1 MDHEN and CDR2 SYDVKM. CDR3 in amino acids: CASSFVSRRLRSSYEQYF. For the CDR3, the DNA is TGTGCCAGCAGTTTCGTCAGTCGGAGACTCCGAAGCTCCTACGAGCAGTACTTC. Full variable domain (outside the CDR3, taken from reference TRBV28 and TRBJ2-7): DVKVTQSSRYLVKRTGEKVFLECVQDMDHENMFWYRQDPGLGLRLIYFSYDVKMKEKGDIPEGYSVSREKKERFSLILESASTNQTSMYLCASSFVSRRLRSSYEQYFGPGTRLTVT.

The V and J genes are TRBV14 and TRBJ2-2; D unclear. Deletions cut 0 bases from V and 7 bases from J, with 18 bases between. The CDR3 is made up of 17 amino acids. CDR1 SGHDN and CDR2 FVKESK come from the germline V gene. CDR3 sequence reads: CASSQDPVLTFGGELFF. The CDR3 coding sequence is TGTGCCAGCAGCCAAGACCCAGTTCTGACATTCGGCGGGGAGCTGTTTTTT.

This clone has only a few counts. The V gene is TRBV2, the J gene TRBJ1-1; no clear D. Looked up from germline, CDR1 is SNHLY and CDR2 is FYNNEI. V was cut by 7 bases and J by 1 base, with 7 bases left in between. The CDR3 is made up of 12 amino acids. CDR3 sequence: CASNFWNTEAFF. The CDR3, as DNA: TGTGCCAGCAACTTCTGGAACACTGAAGCTTTCTTT. Full variable domain (outside the CDR3, taken from reference TRBV2 and TRBJ1-1): EPEVTQTPSHQVTQMGQEVILRCVPISNHLYFYWYRQILGQKVEFLVSFYNNEISEKSEIFDDQFSVERPDGSNFTLKIRSTKLEDSAMYFCASNFWNTEAFFGQGTRLTVV.

The V call is TRBV7-2, the J call TRBJ2-7, with D perhaps matching TRBD1 (5 bases). Trimming pared 7 bases from V and 1 base from J, leaving 14 bases between. The CDR3 totals 14 residues. CDR1 and CDR2 (germline): SGHTA, FQGNSA. Here the CDR3 DNA reads TGTGCCAGCAACCTCCCACGACAGTCCTACGAGCAGTACTTC. Amino acids: CASNLPRQSYEQYF.

This clone was observed once. The chain couples TRBV7-2 to TRBJ2-1, with TRBD1 matching 9 bases. The V segment lost 5 bases and the J segment 5 bases; nucleotides outside the gene matches: 7. The V gene's germline CDR1 is SGHTA and CDR2 FQGNSA. CDR3 length: 15 amino acids. The CDR3: CASSPRDRAHNEQFF. The DNA for the CDR3 is TGTGCCAGCAGCCCCCGGGACAGGGCCCACAATGAGCAGTTCTTC.

A word on this clone: The sample carries other DNA sequences with the same CDR3. The J gene is TRBJ2-7, the V gene TRBV5-6; D not certain. Germline CDR1 is SGHDT and CDR2 is YYEEEE. The CDR3 length is 13 residues. The V end lost 1 base, the J end lost 1 base, and 6 bases lay between the germline ends. The CDR3 DNA reads as TGTGCCAGCAGCTTGTTAGGGTCCTACGAGCAGTACTTC. Its protein is CASSLLGSYEQYF.

The chain has TRBV10-3 and TRBJ1-1, with TRBD1 as a possible D gene (6 bases). This CDR3 contains 15 residues. Germline assignment: CDR1 ENHRY and CDR2 SYGVKD. Trimming stripped 3 bases from V and 1 base from J, with 12 bases between. The CDR3 reads CAISDPPQGNTEAFF. As DNA, the CDR3 is TGTGCCATCAGTGACCCGCCACAGGGGAACACTGAAGCTTTCTTT.

The chain employs TRBV27 and TRBJ1-1; possible D gene TRBD1, 5 bases. CDR1 and CDR2 from the germline V gene are MNHEY and SMNVEV (reference sequence). This CDR3 has 16 residues. Trimming cost V 6 bases and J 4 bases, with 21 bases left between them. This CDR3 reads CASRLAWRGGATEAFF. The CDR3 bases are TGTGCCAGCAGGCTTGCGTGGAGGGGAGGTGCCACTGAAGCTTTCTTT.